Below, 30 T cell receptor beta chains from the same sample are listed, as sequenced in a study of CD8+ T cells in alopecia areata. The authors extracted RNA and reverse transcribed it into cDNA as the sequencing template. Generated by immunoSEQ multiplex PCR, the TCRdb table keeps only in-frame clones and is missing some. In the table there are 9,500 to 15,000 clones, 50% to 70% of which are singletons. Alopecia areata patients provided lesional scalp punch biopsies and peripheral blood, both collected for the study. Sequenced input: skin. These receptors came from a human donor with alopecia areata.

V usage is TRBV2 and J usage is TRBJ2-7; TRBD2 matches 7 bases. With 6 bases clipped from V and 3 bases from J, the junction kept 11 bases outside the gene matches. Germline V gives CDR1 SNHLY, CDR2 FYNNEI. CDR3 length: 15 amino acids. CDR3 DNA sequence: TGTGCCAGCAGCGGGCTGGCGGGGGTTATCTACGAGCAGTACTTC. Translation gives CASSGLAGVIYEQYF.

The V call is TRBV6-5, the J call TRBJ1-2; possibly TRBD1 for D (5 bases). This CDR3 is 14 amino acids long. V gave up 4 bases and J gave up 4 bases, with 13 bases separating them. CDR1 is MNHEY and CDR2 is SVGAGI in the germline V gene. CDR3 bases: TGTGCCAGCAGTTTGCAGGGCGAGGGCTATGGCTACACCTTC. This sequence encodes CASSLQGEGYGYTF.

Within the sample, this clone is medium-sized. The chain employs TRBV7-8 and TRBJ2-7, with TRBD2 identical over 13 bases. V lost 3 bases, J lost 5 bases, and 10 bases stayed unmatched. Looked up from germline, CDR1 is SGHVS and CDR2 is FQNEAQ. The length of the CDR3 is 17 residues. In DNA, the CDR3 is TGTGCCAGCAGCTTCTTACTAGCGGGAGGGCCGAAAAACGAGCAGTACTTC. Translation gives CASSFLLAGGPKNEQYF.

The rearrangement joins TRBV30 to TRBJ2-7; D is uncertain. In germline, CDR1 is GTSNPN, CDR2 SVGIG (reference sequence). Trimming removed 7 bases at V and 5 bases at J, with 12 bases between. The CDR3 runs 11 residues. CDR3 residues: CAYQASHEQYF. The CDR3 nucleotides are TGTGCCTATCAGGCTTCTCACGAGCAGTACTTC. Combining the CDR3 with reference TRBV30 and TRBJ2-7 gives the whole variable domain SQTIHQWPATLVQPVGSPLSLECTVEGTSNPNLYWYRQAAGRGLQLLFYSVGIGQISSEVPQNLSASRPQDRQFILSSKKLLLSDSGFYLCAYQASHEQYFGPGTRLTVT.

The table lists this clone with a few counts. The CDR3 bases are TGTGCCATCAGGGGGACCGGGACGGGCTACGAGCAGTACTTC. As protein: CAIRGTGTGYEQYF. The rearrangement uses TRBV10-3 and TRBJ2-7; the D call may be TRBD1 or TRBD2 (5 bases each). V was cut by 6 bases and J by 3 bases, with 15 bases left in between. This CDR3 spans 14 amino acids. Per the germline V gene, CDR1 is ENHRY and CDR2 is SYGVKD.

This chain uses TRBV11-2 with TRBJ2-1; 7 bases agree with TRBD2. Trimming took 5 bases from V and 4 from J; bases not matched to a gene: 11. Germline loops: CDR1 SGHAT, CDR2 FQNNGV. The CDR3 runs to 16 residues. The CDR3 reads CASSAHTSAAYNEQFF. CDR3 coding DNA: TGTGCCAGCAGCGCCCACACTAGCGCGGCGTACAATGAGCAGTTCTTC.

The gene calls are TRBV2 and TRBJ2-7; no firm D call. Germline V gene lookup returns CDR1 SNHLY and CDR2 FYNNEI. Deletions cut 5 bases from V and 0 bases from J, with 14 bases between. This CDR3 spans 15 amino acids. CDR3 amino acids: CASSTRNTYSYEQYF. The CDR3 DNA sequence: TGTGCCAGCAGTACCAGAAACACATACTCCTACGAGCAGTACTTC.

The chain couples TRBV21-1 to TRBJ2-7; TRBD1 is taken as the D call from the table, unchecked against the DNA. TRBV21-1 is reported as a pseudogene. This CDR3 has 16 amino acids. The CDR3 loop is CASSTKSGQGAYEQYF. In nucleotides, the CDR3 is TGTGCCAGCAGCACAAAGTCGGGACAGGGCGCGTACGAGCAGTACTTC.

The chain links TRBV6-5 to TRBJ2-7, with TRBD2 matching over 8 bases. Germline V gives CDR1 MNHEY, CDR2 SVGAGI. The CDR3 runs to 16 residues. Germline trimming cut 2 bases from V and 0 bases from J; bases unmatched to any gene: 6. The CDR3 protein is CASSYGPSGLSYEQYF. The CDR3 nucleotides are TGTGCCAGCAGTTACGGCCCTAGCGGGCTCTCCTACGAGCAGTACTTC.

J is TRBJ2-5 and V is TRBV19; 9 bases are shared with TRBD1. In germline, CDR1 is LNHDA, CDR2 SQIVND (reference sequence). Trimming cost V 6 bases and J 7 bases; bases outside gene matches: 15. The CDR3 sequence is 16 residues long. The CDR3 DNA reads TGTGCCAGTAGCCTAGACAAGAACAGGGGGCTGGGGACCCAGTACTTC. It encodes CASSLDKNRGLGTQYF. The whole variable domain, remainder taken from reference TRBV19 and TRBJ2-5, is DGGITQSPKYLFRKEGQNVTLSCEQNLNHDAMYWYRQDPGQGLRLIYYSQIVNDFQKGDIAEGYSVSREKKESFPLTVTSAQKNPTAFYLCASSLDKNRGLGTQYFGPGTRLLVL.

CDR3 in amino acids: CASSSGETQYF. The DNA for the CDR3 is TGTGCCAGCAGCTCCGGAGAGACCCAGTACTTC. This sequence joins TRBV5-4 and TRBJ2-5; D not certain. Germline loops: CDR1 SGHNT, CDR2 YYREEE (reference sequence). Trimming pared 3 bases from V and 4 bases from J, leaving 4 bases between. The CDR3 extends over 11 amino acids.

The chain uses TRBV30 and TRBJ1-2; D may be TRBD1 (6 bases). Germline CDR1 reads GTSNPN; CDR2 reads SVGIG (reference sequence). Deletions cut 2 bases from V and 4 bases from J, with 17 bases between. The CDR3 length is 15 residues. CDR3 DNA: TGTGCCTGGAGTCTCCCCGAGGGGGTTTTCTATGGCTACACCTTC. The encoded protein is CAWSLPEGVFYGYTF.

This chain joins TRBV7-9 and TRBJ2-7, with 9 bases that match TRBD1. The CDR3 contains 15 residues. Trimming at V came to 5 bases and at J to 1 base, leaving 6 bases not matched to a gene. CDR1 is SEHNR and CDR2 is FQNEAQ in the germline V gene (reference sequence). CDR3 sequence reads: CASSRRTGDSYEQYF. The CDR3 DNA sequence: TGTGCCAGCAGCCGCCGGACAGGGGATTCCTACGAGCAGTACTTC.

The J gene is TRBJ2-3, the V gene TRBV29-1; D is unclear. Trimming took 0 bases from V and 0 from J, leaving 10 bases between them. Germline CDR1 is SQVTM and CDR2 is ANQGSEA. This CDR3 is built from 15 residues. The CDR3, as DNA: TGCAGCGTTGAAGAAATCCCCCCTAGCACAGATACGCAGTATTTT. This translates into CSVEEIPPSTDTQYF.

The V gene is TRBV18, the J gene TRBJ2-7; 11 nucleotides line up with TRBD1. The CDR3 consists of 15 residues. J lost 3 bases, V lost 4 bases, and 5 bases had no gene match. Germline CDR1 KGHSH, CDR2 LQKENI. Written as DNA, the CDR3 is TGTGCCAGCTCACTGGGACAGGGGGACCGCTACGAGCAGTACTTC. It encodes CASSLGQGDRYEQYF. Using reference TRBV18 and TRBJ2-7 for the parts outside the CDR3, the full variable domain is NAGVMQNPRHLVRRRGQEARLRCSPMKGHSHVYWYRQLPEEGLKFMVYLQKENIIDESGMPKERFSAEFPKEGPSILRIQQVVRGDSAAYFCASSLGQGDRYEQYFGPGTRLTVT.

The chain is built from TRBV21-1 and TRBJ1-4. TRBV21-1 is reported as a pseudogene. This CDR3 is built from 16 residues. The CDR3 spells CASSTSRGGVSEKLFF. The CDR3 bases are TGTGCCAGCAGCACCTCGCGTGGGGGTGTGAGTGAAAAACTGTTTTTT.

The chain combines TRBV2 with TRBJ1-4; D may be TRBD1 (5 bases). This CDR3 has 15 amino acids. Deletions cut 4 bases from V and 7 bases from J, with 16 bases between. Looked up from germline, CDR1 is SNHLY and CDR2 is FYNNEI. The CDR3 reads CASSAGRGGGEKLFF. The CDR3 DNA reads TGTGCCAGCAGTGCAGGGCGGGGTGGTGGTGAAAAACTGTTTTTT.

The rearrangement uses TRBV9 and TRBJ2-5; no firm D call. This CDR3 is built from 13 residues. Trimming pared 7 bases from V and 1 base from J, leaving 11 bases between. CDR1 and CDR2 (germline): SGDLS, YYNGEE. CDR3 coding DNA: TGTGCCAGCGGTGGCTCTCCCCAAGAGACCCAGTACTTC. It is translated as CASGGSPQETQYF.

The CDR3 is CASSIGRDGDQYF. DNA of the CDR3: TGTGCCAGTAGTATAGGTAGGGACGGAGATCAGTATTTT. The rearrangement joins TRBV19 to TRBJ2-3; D might be TRBD1 or TRBD2, each matching 5 bases. The germline V and J ends were trimmed by 1 base and 12 bases, with 14 bases remaining between them. The CDR3 contains 13 residues. Germline V gene data show CDR1 as LNHDA and CDR2 as SQIVND (reference sequence).

This sequence joins TRBV18 and TRBJ1-5, with a possible D match to TRBD1 (5 bases). Germline V lookup: CDR1 KGHSH, CDR2 LQKENI. This CDR3 spans 17 amino acids. V lost 6 bases and J 1 base, leaving 19 bases between the germline ends. CDR3 DNA: TGTGCCAGCTCCCCCGGGGACCGGAGGATGAGCAATCAGCCCCAGCATTTT. Translation: CASSPGDRRMSNQPQHF.

The rearrangement links TRBV7-9 to TRBJ1-4, with D hard to call. Per the germline V gene, CDR1 is SEHNR and CDR2 is FQNEAQ (reference sequence). Trimming stripped 5 bases from V and 2 bases from J, with 12 bases between. CDR3 length: 15 amino acids. CDR3 in DNA: TGTGCCAGCAGCATCCCTTGGCAGACTAATGAAAAACTGTTTTTT. Translating gives CASSIPWQTNEKLFF.

This chain joins TRBV5-6 and TRBJ1-1; TRBD1 is a possible D gene (5 bases). This CDR3 is 13 amino acids long. Per the germline V gene, CDR1 is SGHDT and CDR2 is YYEEEE. CDR3 nucleotides: TGTGTCAGGGATGAGGGGATGAACACTGAAGCTTTCTTT. It is translated as CVRDEGMNTEAFF.

The V and J genes are TRBV15 and TRBJ2-3; perhaps TRBD1 as D (6 bases). The CDR3 spans 14 residues. Germline assignment: CDR1 LNHNV and CDR2 YYDKDF (reference sequence). Trimming removed 3 bases at V and 1 base at J, with 8 bases between. The DNA of the CDR3 is TGTGCCACCAGCAGGGGGACACGCACAGATACGCAGTATTTT. Amino acids: CATSRGTRTDTQYF.

The gene calls are TRBV4-1 and TRBJ2-3; D remains unclear. Germline CDR1 is MGHRA and CDR2 is YSYEKL. CDR3 length equals 14 residues. The V gene lost 1 base and the J gene lost 2 bases, with 7 bases spanning the gap. The chain's CDR3 is CASSQARTTDTQYF. The CDR3 DNA is TGCGCCAGCAGCCAAGCCAGAACCACAGATACGCAGTATTTT.

The V and J genes are TRBV4-2 and TRBJ2-1, with 8 bases fitting TRBD2. This CDR3 comprises 18 residues. Germline values: CDR1 LGHNA, CDR2 YNFKEQ. V lost 1 base to trimming and J lost 0 bases; unmatched junction nucleotides: 8. As DNA, the CDR3 is TGTGCCAGCAGCCAAGTAGCCACTAGCGGATACTCCTACAATGAGCAGTTCTTC. This gives the protein CASSQVATSGYSYNEQFF.

The V gene is TRBV2, the J gene TRBJ1-2, with unresolved D. Germline V CDR1 and CDR2: SNHLY, FYNNEI. The CDR3 extends over 14 amino acids. The V and J ends lost 2 bases and 2 bases respectively, with 9 bases between them. The CDR3 DNA reads TGTGCCAGCAGTGAATACGGACTAAACTATGGCTACACCTTC. Residues: CASSEYGLNYGYTF.

The rearrangement uses TRBV28 and TRBJ2-2; TRBD1 might be the D (7 bases). Germline CDR1 MDHEN, CDR2 SYDVKM. The CDR3 runs to 15 residues. Trimming removed 3 bases at V and 5 bases at J, with 13 bases between. For the CDR3, the DNA is TGTGCCAGCAGTTTGTACAGGGGAGGAACCGGGGAGCTGTTTTTT. This encodes CASSLYRGGTGELFF.

The gene calls are TRBV7-6 and TRBJ1-6; D is ambiguous. The V end was cut by 8 bases, the J end by 7 bases, with 12 bases between. The CDR3 has 13 amino acids. Germline CDR1 reads SGHVS; CDR2 reads FNYEAQ. CDR3 in amino acids: CASARSGNSPLHF. In DNA form, the CDR3 reads TGTGCCAGCGCCCGGAGTGGGAATTCACCCCTCCACTTT. Looking up the rest from reference TRBV7-6 and TRBJ1-6 gives the full variable domain: GAGVSQSPRYKVTKRGQDVALRCDPISGHVSLYWYRQALGQGPEFLTYFNYEAQQDKSGLPNDRFSAERPEGSISTLTIQRTEQRDSAMYRCASARSGNSPLHFGNGTRLTVT.

This clone was observed a few times. V is TRBV7-8 and J is TRBJ2-7; D is unresolved. CDR3 size: 14 residues. From germline, CDR1 is SGHVS and CDR2 FQNEAQ. The V end was cut by 5 bases, the J end by 1 base, with 12 bases between. The CDR3 region has the DNA TGTGCCAGCAGCCTCTATTCCCGGTCCTACGAGCAGTACTTC. This encodes CASSLYSRSYEQYF.

The V gene is TRBV7-9, the J gene TRBJ2-7; 7 bases fit TRBD1. Unmatched junction bases numbered 3, after V lost 1 base and J lost 3 bases. This CDR3 is built from 14 residues. Per the germline V gene, CDR1 is SEHNR and CDR2 is FQNEAQ (reference sequence). In DNA form, the CDR3 reads TGTGCCAGCAGCTTAGTAGGGGGCCACTACGAGCAGTACTTC. Protein product: CASSLVGGHYEQYF.